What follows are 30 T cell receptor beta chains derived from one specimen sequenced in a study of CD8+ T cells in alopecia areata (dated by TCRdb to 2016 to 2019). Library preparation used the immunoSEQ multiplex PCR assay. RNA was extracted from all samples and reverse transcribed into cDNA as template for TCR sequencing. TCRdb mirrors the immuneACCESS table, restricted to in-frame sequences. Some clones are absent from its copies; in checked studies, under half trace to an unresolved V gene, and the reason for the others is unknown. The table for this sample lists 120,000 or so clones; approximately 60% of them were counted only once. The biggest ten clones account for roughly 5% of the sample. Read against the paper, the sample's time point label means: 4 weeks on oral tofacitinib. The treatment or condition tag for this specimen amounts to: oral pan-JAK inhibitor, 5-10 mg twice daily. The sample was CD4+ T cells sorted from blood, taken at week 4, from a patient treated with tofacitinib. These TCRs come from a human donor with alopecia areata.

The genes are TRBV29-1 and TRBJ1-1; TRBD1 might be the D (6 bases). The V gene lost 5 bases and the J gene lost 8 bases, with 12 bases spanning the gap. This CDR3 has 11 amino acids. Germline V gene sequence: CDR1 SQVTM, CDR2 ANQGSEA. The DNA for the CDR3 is TGCAGCGTTTTAGGGGGACGCGAAGCTTTCTTT. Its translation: CSVLGGREAFF.

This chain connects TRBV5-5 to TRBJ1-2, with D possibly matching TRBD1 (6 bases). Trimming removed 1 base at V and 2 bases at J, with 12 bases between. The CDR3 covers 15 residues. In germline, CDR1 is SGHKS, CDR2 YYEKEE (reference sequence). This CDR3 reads CASSLNQGQNYGYTF. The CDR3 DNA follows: TGTGCCAGCAGCTTGAACCAGGGACAAAACTATGGCTACACCTTC.

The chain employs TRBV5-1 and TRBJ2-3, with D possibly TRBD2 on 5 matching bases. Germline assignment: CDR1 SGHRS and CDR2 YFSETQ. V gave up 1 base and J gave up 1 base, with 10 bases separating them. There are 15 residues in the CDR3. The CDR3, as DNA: TGCGCCAGCAGCTTGTTGAGCGGAGGCACAGATACGCAGTATTTT. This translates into CASSLLSGGTDTQYF.

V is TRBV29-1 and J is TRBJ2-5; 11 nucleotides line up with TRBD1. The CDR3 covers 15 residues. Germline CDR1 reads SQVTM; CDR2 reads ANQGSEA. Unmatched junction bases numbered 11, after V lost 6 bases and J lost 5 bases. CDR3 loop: CSVGPGTGGGETQYF. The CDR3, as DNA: TGCAGCGTAGGCCCCGGGACAGGGGGTGGGGAGACCCAGTACTTC.

CDR3 nucleotides: TGTGCCAGCAGCTTAATACCCTCAGGGGCTCCAGACTTTGGGGGCTACACCTTC. Translating gives CASSLIPSGAPDFGGYTF. V gene TRBV7-3 combines with J gene TRBJ1-2; maybe TRBD1 (6 bases). V was clipped by 1 base and J by 8 bases, with 26 bases between them. This CDR3 comprises 18 residues. CDR1 and CDR2 from the germline V gene are SGHTA and FQGTGA.

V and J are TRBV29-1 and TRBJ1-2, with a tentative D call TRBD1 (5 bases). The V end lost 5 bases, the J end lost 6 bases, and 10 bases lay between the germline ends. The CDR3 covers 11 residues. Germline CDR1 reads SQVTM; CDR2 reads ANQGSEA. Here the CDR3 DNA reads TGCAGCGTTCAACAGGAGGATGGCTACACCTTC. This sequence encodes CSVQQEDGYTF.

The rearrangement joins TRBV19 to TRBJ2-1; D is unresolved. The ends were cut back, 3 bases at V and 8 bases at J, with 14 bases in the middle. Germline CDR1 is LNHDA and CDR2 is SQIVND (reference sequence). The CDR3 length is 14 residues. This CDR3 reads CASSISMGPDEQFF. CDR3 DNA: TGTGCCAGTAGTATTTCCATGGGCCCGGATGAGCAGTTCTTC.

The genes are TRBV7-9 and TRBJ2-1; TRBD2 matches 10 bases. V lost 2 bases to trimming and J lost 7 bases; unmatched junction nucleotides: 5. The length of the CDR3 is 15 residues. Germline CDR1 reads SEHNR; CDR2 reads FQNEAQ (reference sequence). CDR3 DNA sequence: TGTGCCAGCAGCTTATTTGAGCGGGAGGGTAATGAGCAGTTCTTC. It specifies CASSLFEREGNEQFF.

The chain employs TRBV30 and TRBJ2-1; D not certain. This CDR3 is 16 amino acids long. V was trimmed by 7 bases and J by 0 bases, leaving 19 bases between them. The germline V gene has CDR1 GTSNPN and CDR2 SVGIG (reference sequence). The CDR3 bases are TGTGCCTCCCTCGGGCGGCTGCCTAGCTCCTACAATGAGCAGTTCTTC. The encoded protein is CASLGRLPSSYNEQFF.

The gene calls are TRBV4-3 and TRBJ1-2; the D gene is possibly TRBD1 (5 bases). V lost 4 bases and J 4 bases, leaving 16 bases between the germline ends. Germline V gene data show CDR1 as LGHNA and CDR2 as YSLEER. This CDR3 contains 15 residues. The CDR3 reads CASSPDTVSSYGYTF. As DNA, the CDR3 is TGCGCCAGCAGCCCGGACACAGTCTCTAGCTATGGCTACACCTTC.

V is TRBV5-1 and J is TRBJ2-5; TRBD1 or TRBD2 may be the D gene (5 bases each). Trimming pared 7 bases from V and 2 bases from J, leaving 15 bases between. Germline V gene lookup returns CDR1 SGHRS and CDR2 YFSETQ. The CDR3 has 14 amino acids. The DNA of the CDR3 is TGCGCCAGCGGCACCGGGACGGATCAAGAGACCCAGTACTTC. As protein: CASGTGTDQETQYF.

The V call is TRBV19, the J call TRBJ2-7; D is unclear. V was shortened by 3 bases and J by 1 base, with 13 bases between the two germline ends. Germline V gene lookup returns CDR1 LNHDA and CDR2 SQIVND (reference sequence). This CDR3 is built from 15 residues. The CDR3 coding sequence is TGTGCCAGTAGTATTGTAGTCACCAGGTCCTACGAGCAGTACTTC. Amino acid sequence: CASSIVVTRSYEQYF.

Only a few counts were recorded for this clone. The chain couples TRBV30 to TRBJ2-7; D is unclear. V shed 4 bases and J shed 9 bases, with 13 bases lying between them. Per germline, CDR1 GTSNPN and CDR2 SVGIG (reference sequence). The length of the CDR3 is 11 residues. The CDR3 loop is CAWTDSGRQYF. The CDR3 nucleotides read TGTGCCTGGACCGACTCGGGCAGGCAGTACTTC.

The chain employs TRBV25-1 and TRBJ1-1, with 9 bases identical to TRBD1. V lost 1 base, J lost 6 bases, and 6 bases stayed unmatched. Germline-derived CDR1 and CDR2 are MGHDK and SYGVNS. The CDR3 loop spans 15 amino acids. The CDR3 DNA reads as TGTGCCAGCAGTGAATTGGGGACAGGGTTGGCTGAAGCTTTCTTT. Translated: CASSELGTGLAEAFF.

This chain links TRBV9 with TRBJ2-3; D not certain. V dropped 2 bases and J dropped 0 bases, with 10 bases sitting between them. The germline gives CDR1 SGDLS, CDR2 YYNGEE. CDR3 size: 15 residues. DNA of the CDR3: TGTGCCAGCAGCGTTGCCCCTATAAGCACAGATACGCAGTATTTT. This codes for CASSVAPISTDTQYF.

The CDR3 region has the DNA TGTGCCAGCAGCGAGGAGGCGCTCACAGATACGCAGTATTTT. Amino acid sequence: CASSEEALTDTQYF. The V and J genes are TRBV13 and TRBJ2-3, with a tentative D call TRBD2 (5 bases). CDR1 is PRHDT and CDR2 is FYEKMQ in the germline V gene (reference sequence). V lost 5 bases, J lost 2 bases, and 11 bases lay in between. The CDR3 loop spans 14 amino acids.

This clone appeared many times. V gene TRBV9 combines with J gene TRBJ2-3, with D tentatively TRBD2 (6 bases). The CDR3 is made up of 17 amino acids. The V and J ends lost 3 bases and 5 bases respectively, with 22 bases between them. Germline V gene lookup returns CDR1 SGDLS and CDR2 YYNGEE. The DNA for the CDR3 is TGTGCCAGCAGCGCCGCCTCGCTAGCGCATCCAATAGATACGCAGTATTTT. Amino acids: CASSAASLAHPIDTQYF.

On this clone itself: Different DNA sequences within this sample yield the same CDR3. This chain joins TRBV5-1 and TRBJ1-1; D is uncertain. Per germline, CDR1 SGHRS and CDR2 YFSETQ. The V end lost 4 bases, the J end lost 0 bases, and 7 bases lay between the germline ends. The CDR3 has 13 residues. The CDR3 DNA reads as TGCGCCAGCAGCCTCGGGATGAACACTGAAGCTTTCTTT. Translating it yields CASSLGMNTEAFF.

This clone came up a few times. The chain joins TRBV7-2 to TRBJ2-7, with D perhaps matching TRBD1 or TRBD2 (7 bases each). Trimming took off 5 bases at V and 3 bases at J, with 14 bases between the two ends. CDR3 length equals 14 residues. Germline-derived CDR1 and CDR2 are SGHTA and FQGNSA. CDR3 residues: CASSPTGEGYEQYF. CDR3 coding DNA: TGTGCCAGCAGCCCAACAGGGGAGGGCTACGAGCAGTACTTC.

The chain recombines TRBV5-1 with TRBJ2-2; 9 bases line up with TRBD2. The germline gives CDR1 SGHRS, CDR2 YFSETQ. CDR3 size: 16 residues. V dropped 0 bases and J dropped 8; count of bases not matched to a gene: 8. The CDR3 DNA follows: TGCGCCAGCAGCTTGGATGCTAGCGGGGTCGTTGGGGAGCTGTTTTTT. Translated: CASSLDASGVVGELFF.

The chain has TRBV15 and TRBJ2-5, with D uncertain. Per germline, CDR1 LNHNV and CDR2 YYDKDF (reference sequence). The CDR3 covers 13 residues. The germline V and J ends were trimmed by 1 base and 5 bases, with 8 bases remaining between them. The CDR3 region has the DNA TGTGCCACCAGCAGAGCTCTTCATGAGACCCAGTACTTC. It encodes CATSRALHETQYF.

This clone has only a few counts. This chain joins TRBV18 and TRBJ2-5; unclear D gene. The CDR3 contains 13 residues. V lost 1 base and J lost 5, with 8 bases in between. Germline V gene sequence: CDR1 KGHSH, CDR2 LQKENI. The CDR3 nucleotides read TGTGCCAGCTCACCACACGGTCTCGAGACCCAGTACTTC. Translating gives CASSPHGLETQYF. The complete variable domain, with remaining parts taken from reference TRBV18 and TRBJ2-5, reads NAGVMQNPRHLVRRRGQEARLRCSPMKGHSHVYWYRQLPEEGLKFMVYLQKENIIDESGMPKERFSAEFPKEGPSILRIQQVVRGDSAAYFCASSPHGLETQYFGPGTRLLVL.

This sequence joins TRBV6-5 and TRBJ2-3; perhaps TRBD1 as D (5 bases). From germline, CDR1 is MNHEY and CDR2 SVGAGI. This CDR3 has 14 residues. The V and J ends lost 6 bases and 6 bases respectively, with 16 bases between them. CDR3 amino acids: CASRRNLGADTQYF. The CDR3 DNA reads TGTGCCAGCAGGCGGAACTTAGGGGCCGATACGCAGTATTTT.

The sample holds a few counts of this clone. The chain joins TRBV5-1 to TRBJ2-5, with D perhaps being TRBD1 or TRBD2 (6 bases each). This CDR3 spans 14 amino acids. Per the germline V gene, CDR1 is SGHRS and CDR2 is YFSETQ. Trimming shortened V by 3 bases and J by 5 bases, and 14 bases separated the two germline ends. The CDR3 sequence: CASSWGAEGETQYF. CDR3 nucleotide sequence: TGCGCCAGCAGCTGGGGGGCTGAGGGCGAGACCCAGTACTTC. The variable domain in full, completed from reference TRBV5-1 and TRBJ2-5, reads KAGVTQTPRYLIKTRGQQVTLSCSPISGHRSVSWYQQTPGQGLQFLFEYFSETQRNKGNFPGRFSGRQFSNSRSEMNVSTLELGDSALYLCASSWGAEGETQYFGPGTRLLVL.

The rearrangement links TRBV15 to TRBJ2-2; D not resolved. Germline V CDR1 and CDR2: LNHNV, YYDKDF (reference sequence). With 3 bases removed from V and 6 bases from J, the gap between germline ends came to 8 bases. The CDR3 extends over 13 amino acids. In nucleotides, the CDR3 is TGTGCCACCAGCAGGCTACTTTCCGGGGAGCTGTTTTTT. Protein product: CATSRLLSGELFF.

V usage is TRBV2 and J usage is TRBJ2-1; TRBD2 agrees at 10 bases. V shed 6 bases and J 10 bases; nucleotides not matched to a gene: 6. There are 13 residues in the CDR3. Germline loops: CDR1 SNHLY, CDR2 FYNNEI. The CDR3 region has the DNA TGTGCCAGCAGGGCTAGCGGGAGAGAGGAGCAGTTCTTC. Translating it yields CASRASGREEQFF. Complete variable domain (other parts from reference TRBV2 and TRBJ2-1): EPEVTQTPSHQVTQMGQEVILRCVPISNHLYFYWYRQILGQKVEFLVSFYNNEISEKSEIFDDQFSVERPDGSNFTLKIRSTKLEDSAMYFCASRASGREEQFFGPGTRLTVL.

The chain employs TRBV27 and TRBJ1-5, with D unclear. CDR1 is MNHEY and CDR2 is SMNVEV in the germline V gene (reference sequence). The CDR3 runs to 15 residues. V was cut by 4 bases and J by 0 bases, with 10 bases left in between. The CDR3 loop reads CASSYAVNSNQPQHF. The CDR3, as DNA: TGTGCCAGCAGTTACGCGGTAAATAGCAATCAGCCCCAGCATTTT.

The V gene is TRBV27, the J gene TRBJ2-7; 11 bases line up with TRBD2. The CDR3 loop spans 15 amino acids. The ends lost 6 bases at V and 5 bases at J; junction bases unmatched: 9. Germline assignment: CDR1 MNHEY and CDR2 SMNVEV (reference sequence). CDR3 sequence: CASRTLAGGLHEQYF. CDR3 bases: TGTGCCAGCAGGACCCTAGCGGGAGGATTGCACGAGCAGTACTTC.

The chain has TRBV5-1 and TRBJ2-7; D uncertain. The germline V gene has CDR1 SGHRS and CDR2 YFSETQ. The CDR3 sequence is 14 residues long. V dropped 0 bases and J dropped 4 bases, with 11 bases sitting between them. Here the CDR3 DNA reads TGCGCCAGCAGCTTGGGGGATGATAGATACGAGCAGTACTTC. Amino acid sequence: CASSLGDDRYEQYF. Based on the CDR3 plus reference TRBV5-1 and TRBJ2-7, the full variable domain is KAGVTQTPRYLIKTRGQQVTLSCSPISGHRSVSWYQQTPGQGLQFLFEYFSETQRNKGNFPGRFSGRQFSNSRSEMNVSTLELGDSALYLCASSLGDDRYEQYFGPGTRLTVT.

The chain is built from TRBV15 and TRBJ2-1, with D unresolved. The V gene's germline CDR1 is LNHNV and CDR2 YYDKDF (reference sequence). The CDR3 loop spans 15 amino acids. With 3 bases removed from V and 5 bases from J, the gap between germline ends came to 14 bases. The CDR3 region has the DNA TGTGCCACCAGCAGTATCTCCGCCCTGGACAATGAGCAGTTCTTC. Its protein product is CATSSISALDNEQFF.